The next 28 T cell receptor beta chains were all read from a single sample in a study of blood T cell repertoires in COVID-19. Measured with immunoSEQ multiplex PCR; TCRdb has only the in-frame clones, and not every one. The sample records some 400,000 clones, around 87% being singletons. The source material was PBMCs or T cells enriched from blood (not recorded which). These TCRs come from a man aged 30 to 45 who had recovered from COVID-19.

The chain combines TRBV27 with TRBJ2-3; 11 bases align to TRBD2. Looked up from germline, CDR1 is MNHEY and CDR2 is SMNVEV (reference sequence). V lost 3 bases to trimming and J lost 4 bases; unmatched junction nucleotides: 3. CDR3 length: 15 amino acids. This CDR3 reads CASSFLSGGADTQYF. The DNA of the CDR3 is TGTGCCAGCAGTTTCCTTAGCGGGGGGGCAGATACGCAGTATTTT.

The rearrangement uses TRBV6-1 and TRBJ2-5; D gene unclear. CDR3 length: 13 residues. The germline V gene has CDR1 MNHNS and CDR2 SASEGT. Trimming took 3 bases from V and 1 from J, leaving 6 bases between them. CDR3 region: CASSDQVQETQYF. The CDR3 bases are TGTGCCAGCAGTGATCAGGTCCAAGAGACCCAGTACTTC.

The rearrangement uses TRBV15 and TRBJ1-5; the match to TRBD1 covers 7 bases. V lost 2 bases to trimming and J lost 5 bases; unmatched junction nucleotides: 3. This CDR3 contains 14 residues. Germline loops: CDR1 LNHNV, CDR2 YYDKDF (reference sequence). In nucleotides, the CDR3 is TGTGCCACCAGCAGACGTCAGGGGGATCAGCCCCAGCATTTT. As protein: CATSRRQGDQPQHF.

The rearrangement joins TRBV7-2 to TRBJ2-5; D not resolved. The CDR3 is 12 residues long. Germline CDR1 is SGHTA and CDR2 is FQGNSA. The V end was cut by 8 bases, the J end by 1 base, with 8 bases between. CDR3 loop: CASSNSQETQYF. The CDR3 region has the DNA TGTGCCAGCTCGAACAGCCAAGAGACCCAGTACTTC.

This chain connects TRBV6-1 to TRBJ1-2; 7 bases are a match to TRBD1. Trimming at V came to 4 bases and at J to 4 bases, leaving 12 bases not matched to a gene. Germline values: CDR1 MNHNS, CDR2 SASEGT. CDR3 length equals 16 residues. CDR3 DNA: TGTGCCAGCAGTGCGGGGGGGGCAGGGGGACCCTATGGCTACACCTTC. Protein product: CASSAGGAGGPYGYTF.

This chain uses TRBV27 with TRBJ2-7; 7 bases are a match to TRBD1. Trimming took 6 bases from V and 3 from J; bases not matched to a gene: 14. The CDR3 covers 16 residues. The V gene's germline CDR1 is MNHEY and CDR2 SMNVEV (reference sequence). CDR3 residues: CASSPRRGQRYYEQYF. The CDR3 nucleotides read TGTGCCAGCAGCCCACGTCGGGGACAGAGATACTACGAGCAGTACTTC.

V and J are TRBV4-2 and TRBJ1-6; TRBD1 is a possible D gene (5 bases). V gave up 1 base and J gave up 8 bases, with 9 bases separating them. The CDR3 spans 14 residues. The V gene's germline CDR1 is LGHNA and CDR2 YNFKEQ. This chain's CDR3 is CASSQGGVDSPLHF. In DNA form, the CDR3 reads TGTGCCAGCAGCCAAGGGGGCGTCGATTCACCCCTCCACTTT.

The chain links TRBV24-1 to TRBJ1-2; a possible D gene is TRBD1 (6 bases). Germline assignment: CDR1 KGHDR and CDR2 SFDVKD. V lost 4 bases and J 7 bases, leaving 9 bases between the germline ends. The CDR3 length is 12 residues. The CDR3 DNA sequence: TGTGCCACCAGTGACCCAGGGGTTGGCTACACCTTC. It yields the protein CATSDPGVGYTF.

This chain connects TRBV5-4 to TRBJ1-1; TRBD1 agrees at 11 bases. CDR1 and CDR2 from the germline V gene are SGHNT and YYREEE (reference sequence). This CDR3 spans 15 amino acids. Trimming took 4 bases from V and 4 from J; bases not matched to a gene: 6. The CDR3 bases are TGTGCCAGCAGCAACGGACAGGGGGCCAGCACTGAAGCTTTCTTT. This gives the protein CASSNGQGASTEAFF.

The CDR3 sequence: CASSQSDRERETQYF. In DNA form, the CDR3 reads TGTGCCAGCAGCCAATCCGACAGGGAACGAGAGACCCAGTACTTC. The chain carries TRBV4-2 and TRBJ2-5; 7 bases are a match to TRBD1. Per the germline V gene, CDR1 is LGHNA and CDR2 is YNFKEQ. Trimming removed 2 bases from V and 4 bases from J; junction bases left unmatched: 7. The CDR3 contains 15 residues.

The rearrangement links TRBV30 to TRBJ1-2; D is unclear. The CDR3 runs 17 residues. Germline V gives CDR1 GTSNPN, CDR2 SVGIG (reference sequence). Trimming cost V 4 bases and J 0 bases, with 21 bases left between them. CDR3 nucleotide sequence: TGTGCCTGGAAGAGAGGCAGCATCCTTCCCGCTAACTATGGCTACACCTTC. It translates to CAWKRGSILPANYGYTF. The whole variable domain, remainder taken from reference TRBV30 and TRBJ1-2, is SQTIHQWPATLVQPVGSPLSLECTVEGTSNPNLYWYRQAAGRGLQLLFYSVGIGQISSEVPQNLSASRPQDRQFILSSKKLLLSDSGFYLCAWKRGSILPANYGYTFGSGTRLTVV.

The rearrangement uses TRBV3-1 (or the pseudogene TRBV3-2) and TRBJ2-1; TRBD2 is a possible D gene (6 bases). The CDR3 contains 16 residues. The ends were cut back, 4 bases at V and 1 base at J, with 14 bases in the middle. Germline CDR1 and CDR2: LGHDT and YNNKEL (reference sequence). DNA for the CDR3: TGTGCCAGCAGCCCTCACCGGGGGTTTTCCTACAATGAGCAGTTCTTC. Its translation: CASSPHRGFSYNEQFF.

Written as DNA, the CDR3 is TGTGCCAGCAGTTACTCGAGGCGGGGGGACTACAATGAGCAGTTCTTC. This encodes CASSYSRRGDYNEQFF. The chain is built from TRBV6-5 and TRBJ2-1; TRBD2 matches 8 bases. Germline loops: CDR1 MNHEY, CDR2 SVGAGI. V dropped 0 bases and J dropped 3; count of bases not matched to a gene: 4. The CDR3 loop spans 16 amino acids.

The chain carries TRBV3-1 (or the pseudogene TRBV3-2) and TRBJ2-1, with 9 bases lining up with TRBD1. This CDR3 has 12 amino acids. J gave up 9 bases and V 5 bases, and 2 bases lay outside the gene matches. Germline CDR1 is LGHDT and CDR2 is YNNKEL (reference sequence). Here the CDR3 reads CASSDRGTEQFF. CDR3 nucleotide sequence: TGTGCCAGCAGCGACAGGGGGACTGAGCAGTTCTTC.

This clone has only one observation. The chain joins TRBV6-1 to TRBJ1-2; 7 bases agree with TRBD1. Germline CDR1 reads MNHNS; CDR2 reads SASEGT. There are 16 residues in the CDR3. The trim removed 4 bases at V and 3 bases at J, leaving 11 bases unmatched. The CDR3, as DNA: TGTGCCAGCAGTGCCGGGACAGCGGTCTTCGACTATGGCTACACCTTC. Translated: CASSAGTAVFDYGYTF.

The chain joins TRBV7-2 to TRBJ2-1; 11 nucleotides line up with TRBD2. CDR1 is SGHTA, CDR2 FQGNSA, per germline. The CDR3 consists of 15 residues. Trimming took 4 bases from V and 15 from J; bases not matched to a gene: 14. The CDR3 DNA follows: TGTGCCAGCAGCTCATTGAGTACTAGCGGGGGCCCCCCGTTCTTC. It specifies CASSSLSTSGGPPFF.

This clone was found once. This sequence joins TRBV19 and TRBJ1-1, with TRBD1 identical over 7 bases. Losses at the gene ends were 3 bases for V and 5 bases for J; bases not matched to a gene: 3. CDR3 length equals 13 residues. In germline, CDR1 is LNHDA, CDR2 SQIVND (reference sequence). CDR3 in amino acids: CASSMKQGTEAFF. CDR3 DNA sequence: TGTGCCAGTAGTATGAAACAGGGGACTGAAGCTTTCTTT.

The chain couples TRBV3-1 (or the pseudogene TRBV3-2) to TRBJ1-2, with a tentative D call TRBD1 (6 bases). This CDR3 spans 15 amino acids. Deletions cut 0 bases from V and 4 bases from J, with 12 bases between. The germline V gene encodes CDR1 LGHDT and CDR2 YNNKEL (reference sequence). The DNA for the CDR3 is TGTGCCAGCAGCCAAGACATAGGACAGCTCTATGGCTACACCTTC. It encodes CASSQDIGQLYGYTF.

The chain carries TRBV12-5 and TRBJ1-5; D might be TRBD1 (6 bases). Deletions cut 11 bases from V and 6 bases from J, with 20 bases between. The CDR3 has 14 amino acids. CDR1 LGHNT and CDR2 FRNRAP come from the germline V gene. The CDR3, as DNA: TGTGCTCAGCTCTTTCACAGGGAGACTCAGCCCCAGCATTTT. Protein sequence: CAQLFHRETQPQHF.

V gene TRBV11-2 combines with J gene TRBJ2-1, with unresolved D. The CDR3 totals 15 residues. Germline lookup yields CDR1 SGHAT and CDR2 FQNNGV. Between the trimmed V and J ends, which lost 1 base and 0 bases, there was a span of 7 bases. The DNA for the CDR3 is TGTGCCAGCAGCTTAGTAGCAGCCTCCTACAATGAGCAGTTCTTC. Protein sequence: CASSLVAASYNEQFF.

The chain has TRBV19 and TRBJ1-2, with unresolved D. Trimming took off 6 bases at V and 6 bases at J, with 8 bases between the two ends. Germline assignment: CDR1 LNHDA and CDR2 SQIVND (reference sequence). The CDR3 covers 11 residues. The CDR3 loop is CASRRIDGYTF. The DNA of the CDR3 is TGTGCCAGTAGAAGAATAGATGGCTACACCTTC.

This chain connects TRBV6-1 to TRBJ1-1; maybe TRBD1 (5 bases). Germline values: CDR1 MNHNS, CDR2 SASEGT. The CDR3 totals 14 residues. Between the trimmed V and J ends, which lost 3 bases and 3 bases, there was a span of 11 bases. The CDR3 region is CASSEGGWDTEAFF. The CDR3, as DNA: TGTGCCAGCAGTGAGGGGGGATGGGACACTGAAGCTTTCTTT.

The chain joins TRBV6-2 or TRBV6-3 to TRBJ2-3; 7 bases are a match to TRBD1. The V segment lost 6 bases and the J segment 6 bases; nucleotides outside the gene matches: 15. Germline V gene sequence: CDR1 MNHEY, CDR2 SVGEGT. This CDR3 is 16 amino acids long. Here the CDR3 DNA reads TGTGCCAGCAGCCCTCTTAAGACAGGGATCGGGGATACGCAGTATTTT. Its translation is CASSPLKTGIGDTQYF.

The chain couples TRBV19 to TRBJ1-4, with D unresolved. CDR3 size: 13 residues. The ends were cut back, 6 bases at V and 7 bases at J, with 12 bases in the middle. Germline CDR1 is LNHDA and CDR2 is SQIVND (reference sequence). The DNA of the CDR3 is TGTGCCAGTAGCCGGATCTCGGGTGAAAAACTGTTTTTT. Encoded protein: CASSRISGEKLFF.

V usage is TRBV18 and J usage is TRBJ1-4, with D hard to call. In germline, CDR1 is KGHSH, CDR2 LQKENI. The CDR3 consists of 15 residues. Trimming pared 2 bases from V and 0 bases from J, leaving 7 bases between. The CDR3 region is CASSPVGATNEKLFF. The CDR3 nucleotides are TGTGCCAGCTCACCAGTTGGAGCAACTAATGAAAAACTGTTTTTT.

The J gene is TRBJ1-1, the V gene TRBV4-3, with 11 bases matching TRBD1. V lost 0 bases, J lost 4 bases, and 1 base stayed unmatched. Germline-derived CDR1 and CDR2 are LGHNA and YSLEER. This CDR3 is 15 amino acids long. The CDR3 reads CASSQDGQGATEAFF. In DNA form, the CDR3 reads TGCGCCAGCAGCCAAGACGGACAGGGGGCCACTGAAGCTTTCTTT.

The chain is built from TRBV5-1 and TRBJ1-1, with D hard to call. Germline assignment: CDR1 SGHRS and CDR2 YFSETQ. V dropped 0 bases and J dropped 6 bases, with 9 bases sitting between them. The CDR3 spans 13 residues. The DNA for the CDR3 is TGCGCCAGCAGCTTGGCTGGAGGTCCTGAAGCTTTCTTT. It encodes CASSLAGGPEAFF.

The genes are TRBV5-1 and TRBJ1-1; TRBD1 matches 8 bases. The CDR3 spans 14 residues. V lost 4 bases and J lost 3; bases outside the gene matches: 5. CDR1 and CDR2 (germline): SGHRS, YFSETQ. The CDR3 reads CASSQTGQDTEAFF. The CDR3 DNA is TGCGCCAGCAGCCAAACGGGACAGGACACTGAAGCTTTCTTT.